Listed below are T cell receptor beta chains from one sample, sequenced in a study of vaccination and CD4 T cells after COVID-19. Each CDR3 protein gets one entry after TCRdb re-called the PCR reads with MiXCR. The data show tens of thousands of distinct CDR3 sequences, around 42% seen once. These receptors are not linked to any known antigen. The sample was CD4+ T cells from blood, cultured in vitro, taken before SARS-CoV-2 vaccination. The source of these receptors is a human donor who received a COVID-19 vaccine. CDR3s include the opening cysteine and the closing phenylalanine or tryptophan.

j_gene,v_gene,CDR3aa
TRBJ2-3,TRBV12-3/TRBV12-4,CASRTTSGGATDTQYF
TRBJ2-6,TRBV19,CASSSGQGDSGANVLTF
TRBJ1-6,TRBV6-5,CASSLDRDNSPLHF
TRBJ1-2,TRBV6-1,CASSDRDFYGYTF
TRBJ2-3,TRBV19,CASRPTGGDTQYF
TRBJ1-2,TRBV29-1,CSAKTAINYGYTF
TRBJ2-1,TRBV20-1,CSARDRGHPSSYNEQFF
TRBJ1-2,TRBV23-1,CASSQSGPESYGYTF
TRBJ1-4,TRBV20-1,CSAVLDSSTNEKLFF
TRBJ1-6,TRBV2,CASSGSQGDSPLHF
TRBJ1-2,TRBV20-1,CSAPNDRGGYGYTF
TRBJ1-1,TRBV15,CATSRRDRASEAFF
TRBJ2-2,TRBV20-1,CSARDPAAGDTGELFF
TRBJ2-2,TRBV5-1,CASSPGQGIYTGELFF
TRBJ2-7,TRBV7-2,CASSLRYEQYF
TRBJ1-2,TRBV20-1,CSAGTAANYGYTF
TRBJ1-1,TRBV7-3,CASSFQTNTEAFF
TRBJ1-2,TRBV6-5,CASSYLSQVSYGYTF
TRBJ1-1,TRBV5-1,CASSSGDLRTEAFF
TRBJ2-1,TRBV10-2,CASSEAGATSYNEQFF
TRBJ2-5,TRBV24-1,CATSDGGVGLAETQYF
TRBJ2-5,TRBV7-9,CASARVTGRETQYF
TRBJ1-3,TRBV20-1,CSARDRAWANTIYF
TRBJ2-5,TRBV20-1,CSAGPGQGGETQYF
TRBJ1-2,TRBV6-1,CASSEGEGGYTF
TRBJ1-2,TRBV19,CASSIDSKTNYGYTF
TRBJ2-2,TRBV19,CASSIELRADTGELFF
TRBJ2-4,TRBV9,CASSAPITRGWNIQYF
TRBJ1-1,TRBV5-1,CASSLKGRALMNTEAFF
TRBJ1-5,TRBV11-1,CASSAGTGDNQPQHF
TRBJ1-5,TRBV6-1,CASTGQALSNQPQHF
TRBJ1-6,TRBV20-1,CSARTTGGWDSPLHF
TRBJ2-5,TRBV2,CASSVGTEETQYF
TRBJ2-3,TRBV20-1,CSVGPGTDTQYF
TRBJ1-2,TRBV6-1,CALGNYGYTF
TRBJ2-7,TRBV5-1,CASSGQGAYEQYF
TRBJ2-7,TRBV20-1,CSARDRTGSHEQYF
TRBJ1-2,TRBV21-1,CASSKELTYGYTF
TRBJ2-7,TRBV28,CASSLDGGYRSYEQYF
TRBJ2-5,TRBV30,CAWSVKTAFQETQYF
TRBJ2-2,TRBV20-1,CSATLPSGENTGELFF
TRBJ1-2,TRBV5-4,CASSLVTANYGYTF
TRBJ2-3,TRBV7-2,CASSLDRGLRGTDTQYF
TRBJ2-5,TRBV12-3/TRBV12-4,CASSLRGNQETQYF
TRBJ2-1,TRBV5-1,CASRQALTIYNEQFF
TRBJ1-4,TRBV19,CASSSGRLNEKLFF
TRBJ2-7,TRBV7-3,CASSPHAGSPLYEQYF
TRBJ2-7,TRBV6-1,CASSEATDSYEQYF
TRBJ1-6,TRBV6-1,CASRPTGENSPLHF
TRBJ2-7,TRBV7-2,CASSLNRGLGEQYF
TRBJ2-3,TRBV12-3/TRBV12-4,CASSFWLGGSSTDTQYF
TRBJ2-5,TRBV7-2,CASSLAGTSGGGQYF
TRBJ1-5,TRBV20-1,CSAREGGISNQPQHF
TRBJ2-1,TRBV3-1,CASSQDLAGSGNEQFF
TRBJ2-1,TRBV30,CAWSAGGLRDNEQFF
TRBJ1-5,TRBV6-1,CASQWTAGQPQHF
TRBJ1-3,TRBV21-1,CASSKGEQVVGNTIYF
TRBJ2-3,TRBV5-8,CASSLTSLSAYTDTQYF
TRBJ1-3,TRBV7-2,CASSLQQGGNTIYF
TRBJ2-3,TRBV27,CASSLGGGGGDTQYF